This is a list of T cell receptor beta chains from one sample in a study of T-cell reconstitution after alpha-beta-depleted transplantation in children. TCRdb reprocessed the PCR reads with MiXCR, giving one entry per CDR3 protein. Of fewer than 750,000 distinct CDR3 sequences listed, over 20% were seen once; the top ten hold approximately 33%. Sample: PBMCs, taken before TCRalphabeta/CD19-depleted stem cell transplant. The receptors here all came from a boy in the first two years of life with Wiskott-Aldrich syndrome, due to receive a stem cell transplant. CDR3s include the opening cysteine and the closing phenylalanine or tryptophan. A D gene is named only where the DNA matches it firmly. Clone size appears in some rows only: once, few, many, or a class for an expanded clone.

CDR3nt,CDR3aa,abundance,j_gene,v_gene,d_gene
TGTGCCAGTAGTCCCTGGACAGGGGGTACAGATACGCAGTATTTT,CASSPWTGGTDTQYF,.,TRBJ2-3,TRBV19,TRBD1
TGTGCCAGCAGCTATGTGGGGTACACCGGGGAGCTGTTTTTT,CASSYVGYTGELFF,.,TRBJ2-2,TRBV11-2,.
TGCGCCAGCAGCTTGGAGCCCCTTTGGAGCGGGGAGCTGTTTTTT,CASSLEPLWSGELFF,.,TRBJ2-2,TRBV5-1,.
TGCGCCAGCAGTGTCCATGGGCGGGACACAGATACGCAGTATTTT,CASSVHGRDTDTQYF,few,TRBJ2-3,TRBV5-1,.
TGCGCCATCAGCTTGGCAGGGCCCCACGCCGGGGAGCTGTTTTTT,CAISLAGPHAGELFF,.,TRBJ2-2,TRBV5-1,.
TGTGCCAGCAGTGTCCGGGACGGAAGCTCCTACGAGCAGTACTTC,CASSVRDGSSYEQYF,.,TRBJ2-7,TRBV6-1,.
TGCAGTGCTGCCGCCCCTAGCGCCCCTGGGACCCAGTACTTC,CSAAAPSAPGTQYF,.,TRBJ2-5,TRBV20-1,.
TGTGCCACCACCGGGACAAATTACGAGCAGTACTTC,CATTGTNYEQYF,.,TRBJ2-7,TRBV24-1,.
TGCGCCAGCAGCTTGTTACAGGGGGACACCGGGGAGCTGTTTTTT,CASSLLQGDTGELFF,few,TRBJ2-2,TRBV5-1,TRBD1
TGTGCCAGCAGCTTAGACGGGAGAGGGGAGCTGTTTTTT,CASSLDGRGELFF,.,TRBJ2-2,TRBV7-7,.
TGTGCCAGCAACAACCAGGGATCGGAGACCCAGTACTTC,CASNNQGSETQYF,.,TRBJ2-5,TRBV5-6,.
TGTGCCAGCAGTCCCCTCTTAATCCGAGATCAGCCCCAGCATTTT,CASSPLLIRDQPQHF,few,TRBJ1-5,TRBV28,.
TGCGCCAGCAGCCGGACAGGGCTCTACGAGCAGTACTTC,CASSRTGLYEQYF,few,TRBJ2-7,TRBV5-1,TRBD1
TGTGCCAGCAGCTTAGGTAGTGCCCTCCAGCTCACAGATACGCAGTATTTT,CASSLGSALQLTDTQYF,.,TRBJ2-3,TRBV11-2,.
TGTGCCAGCAGCGTAGAAGCAGGGGCAGGAGGTAATGAAAAACTGTTTTTT,CASSVEAGAGGNEKLFF,few,TRBJ1-4,TRBV9,.
TGTGCCAGCAGGCTCGCGTCTAGCGGGAGGTTTTACGAGCAGTACTTC,CASRLASSGRFYEQYF,few,TRBJ2-7,TRBV28,TRBD2
TGCAGCGTTGGGGGGAGTGGGGGAGTCTACGAGCAGTACTTC,CSVGGSGGVYEQYF,few,TRBJ2-7,TRBV29-1,.
TGTGCCAGCAGCTTGGATCAGGGGTCCGCAGATACGCAGTATTTT,CASSLDQGSADTQYF,once,TRBJ2-3,TRBV5-4,.
TGTGCCAGCAGCTTATTACCGCTAGCGGGAGAGGTCACCGGGGAGCTGTTTTTT,CASSLLPLAGEVTGELFF,.,TRBJ2-2,TRBV11-2,TRBD2
TGTGCCATCAGTGGGGTCCCCTACAATGAGCAGTTCTTC,CAISGVPYNEQFF,.,TRBJ2-1,TRBV10-3,.
TGTGCCTACCAGGGGGGCGGCTACACCTTC,CAYQGGGYTF,.,TRBJ1-2,TRBV30,TRBD1
TGCGCCAGCAGCTTGAGTGCCGGGACTAGTTACAATGAGCAGTTCTTC,CASSLSAGTSYNEQFF,few,TRBJ2-1,TRBV5-1,TRBD2
TGCAGAGCTAGAGTTCCAGGGGGCGGGGGCACAGATACGCAGTATTTT,CRARVPGGGGTDTQYF,few,TRBJ2-3,TRBV20-1,TRBD1
TGCGCCAGCAGCGAAGATGGACAGGGTTCGGAGACCCAGTACTTC,CASSEDGQGSETQYF,.,TRBJ2-5,TRBV5-1,TRBD1
TGTGCCAGCAGTACGACAGGGTTCTACAATGAGCAGTTCTTC,CASSTTGFYNEQFF,.,TRBJ2-1,TRBV28,TRBD1
TGTGCCAGCAGCCCGCTTGGACTAGTGGAGGAGACCCAGTACTTC,CASSPLGLVEETQYF,few,TRBJ2-5,TRBV7-9,TRBD2
TGTGCCATCAGTCGCCAGGTCTCTAATCAGCCCCAGCATTTT,CAISRQVSNQPQHF,.,TRBJ1-5,TRBV10-3,.
TGTGCCAGCAACCGACAGGGCGGCAATCAGCCCCAGCATTTT,CASNRQGGNQPQHF,.,TRBJ1-5,TRBV6-1,TRBD1
TGTGCCAGCAGTCCCCGGACAGGTGCCTACGAGCAGTACTTC,CASSPRTGAYEQYF,few,TRBJ2-7,TRBV27,TRBD1
TGTGCCAGCAGTTACTCGATTTTCAATGAGCAGTTCTTC,CASSYSIFNEQFF,.,TRBJ2-1,TRBV6-6,.
TGCAGCGCATCCGGGACGAACAGGGTGCAGAGAGGTGAGCAGTTCTTC,CSASGTNRVQRGEQFF,.,TRBJ2-1,TRBV29-1,.
TGTGCCAGCAGTTACGTCCCCGGGAATCACGAGCAGTACTTC,CASSYVPGNHEQYF,.,TRBJ2-7,TRBV6-5,.
TGCGCCAGCAGCCCGAGTCCGGGACAGGGGTTCTACGAGCAGTACTTC,CASSPSPGQGFYEQYF,.,TRBJ2-7,TRBV5-1,TRBD1